One and the same sample provided the 21 T cell receptor beta chains below, sequenced in a study of T-cell reconstitution after alpha-beta-depleted transplantation in children (dated by TCRdb to about 2016). Explained via the paper, the treatment or condition label denotes: allogeneic hematopoietic cell transplantation with graft depleted of TCRalphabeta T cells and CD19 B cells. The library was built by means of PCR. For sequencing, an Illumina HiSeq 2500 was employed. Molecular barcoding was employed in the preparation of TCR libraries, with unique molecular identifiers being used to normalize TCRbeta repertoire quantification. TCRdb cleaned the public reads at Q25 with fastp, built clones with MiXCR and kept in-frame beta chains. Each entry merges the rows of one CDR3 protein and shows their most common DNA and genes. The sample has under 150,000 distinct CDR3 sequences on record, 8.5% to 10% of them singletons. Of the sample, approximately 25% is held by the ten largest clones.

The sample consisted of PBMCs, mostly from graft donor cells, taken 180 days after TCRalphabeta/CD19-depleted stem cell transplant. These receptors were collected from a girl under three years old who had a stem cell transplant for combined immunodeficiency, so the T cells may come from the graft donor.

This rearrangement joins TRBV11-1 to TRBJ2-3; a possible D gene is TRBD2 (5 bases). CDR3 length equals 15 residues. Germline V gene lookup returns CDR1 SGHAT and CDR2 FQDESV (reference sequence). Trimming took 2 bases from V and 4 from J, leaving 13 bases between them. CDR3 nucleotides: TGTGCCAGCAGCTTATCGGGAACGGAGGCAGATACGCAGTATTTT. Its protein is CASSLSGTEADTQYF.

In its sample, this clonotype was seen once. With a much larger clone just one base away, this may be a read error. The chain uses TRBV20-1 and TRBJ2-3; possible D gene TRBD2, 6 bases. Germline assignment: CDR1 DFQATT and CDR2 SNEGSKA (reference sequence). Deletions cut 6 bases from V and 7 bases from J, with 23 bases between. The CDR3 length is 15 residues. CDR3 residues: CSAVERASVMNTQYF. For the CDR3, the DNA is TGCAGTGCCGTAGAGCGGGCTAGCGTGATGAATACGCAGTATTTT.

The V and J genes are TRBV7-2 and TRBJ2-5, with D possibly called TRBD1 or TRBD2 (5 bases each). Trimming left V 2 bases short and J 1 base short, with 8 bases between. There are 14 residues in the CDR3. The germline V gene encodes CDR1 SGHTA and CDR2 FQGNSA. The CDR3 DNA reads as TGTGCCAGCAGCTTAAAAGGGACCCAAGAGACCCAGTACTTC. This encodes CASSLKGTQETQYF.

This clonotype has a handful of counts. The DNA of the CDR3 is TGCAGCGTTAGGACTGTCTCCTACGAGCAGTACTTC. Its translation: CSVRTVSYEQYF. The chain joins TRBV29-1 to TRBJ2-7, with D perhaps TRBD2 (5 bases). Germline-derived CDR1 and CDR2 are SQVTM and ANQGSEA. The CDR3 has 12 residues. The V and J ends lost 5 bases and 0 bases respectively, with 8 bases between them.

V gene TRBV6-2 or TRBV6-3 combines with J gene TRBJ2-1; 7 bases are a match to TRBD1. The germline V gene encodes CDR1 MNHEY and CDR2 SVGEGT. This CDR3 comprises 15 residues. The ends lost 4 bases at V and 0 bases at J; junction bases unmatched: 3. As DNA, the CDR3 is TGTGCCAGCAGTTGGAGACAGGGCTCCTACAATGAGCAGTTCTTC. Encoded protein: CASSWRQGSYNEQFF.

This clonotype was detected a few times. The chain employs TRBV12-3 or TRBV12-4 and TRBJ2-1; either TRBD1 or TRBD2 may fit D (7 bases each). The CDR3 spans 15 residues. Between the trimmed V and J ends, which lost 6 bases and 3 bases, there was a span of 15 bases. The CDR3 protein is CASRGAGGDYNEQFF. In DNA form, the CDR3 reads TGTGCCAGCAGGGGGGCAGGGGGGGACTACAATGAGCAGTTCTTC.

This clonotype has a handful of counts. V gene TRBV5-1 combines with J gene TRBJ2-3; 12 nucleotides match TRBD2. The V and J ends lost 0 bases and 8 bases, in that order; junction bases with no gene match: 7. This CDR3 spans 16 amino acids. From germline, CDR1 is SGHRS and CDR2 YFSETQ. CDR3 nucleotides: TGCGCCAGCAGCTTGGCCCTAGCGGGGGGGCCTGGTACGCAGTATTTT. It specifies CASSLALAGGPGTQYF.

This clonotype was counted a few times. V and J are TRBV20-1 and TRBJ1-3; maybe TRBD1 (6 bases). Germline V gene data show CDR1 as DFQATT and CDR2 as SNEGSKA (reference sequence). V lost 3 bases and J 3 bases, leaving 15 bases between the germline ends. The CDR3 is 15 residues long. The CDR3 spells CSARPWVRGGNTIYF. The CDR3 nucleotides are TGCAGTGCTAGGCCCTGGGTCAGGGGTGGAAACACCATATATTTT.

This clonotype has just a few counts. The rearrangement links TRBV10-3 to TRBJ1-4; D remains unclear. The CDR3 consists of 11 residues. The V end lost 4 bases, the J end lost 7 bases, and 4 bases lay between the germline ends. The germline gives CDR1 ENHRY, CDR2 SYGVKD. The CDR3 protein is CAISGGEKLFF. In DNA, the CDR3 is TGTGCCATCAGTGGCGGTGAAAAACTGTTTTTT.

The gene calls are TRBV20-1 and TRBJ2-3; 9 bases match TRBD2. Germline V gene sequence: CDR1 DFQATT, CDR2 SNEGSKA (reference sequence). Trimming cost V 2 bases and J 2 bases; bases outside gene matches: 2. The CDR3 runs 14 residues. In DNA form, the CDR3 reads TGCAGTGCTAGACAGCGGGGGGTCACAGATACGCAGTATTTT. This codes for CSARQRGVTDTQYF.

The V and J genes are TRBV2 and TRBJ2-2; D gene uncertain. The germline V gene encodes CDR1 SNHLY and CDR2 FYNNEI. V shed 0 bases and J shed 0 bases, with 11 bases lying between them. This CDR3 is 17 amino acids long. CDR3 residues: CASSEALRLTNTGELFF. CDR3 in DNA: TGTGCCAGCAGTGAAGCGCTTAGGCTAACGAACACCGGGGAGCTGTTTTTT.

This clonotype was found a few times. This chain uses TRBV20-1 with TRBJ1-5, with 9 bases that match TRBD1. CDR1 DFQATT and CDR2 SNEGSKA come from the germline V gene (reference sequence). The V segment lost 6 bases and the J segment 4 bases; nucleotides outside the gene matches: 7. There are 14 residues in the CDR3. The CDR3 is CSAVRDRENQPQHF. CDR3 nucleotide sequence: TGCAGTGCCGTTAGGGACAGGGAGAATCAGCCCCAGCATTTT.

This chain joins TRBV6-6 and TRBJ2-7, with 8 bases lining up with TRBD1. The CDR3 runs 12 residues. The germline V gene has CDR1 MNHNY and CDR2 SVGAGI (reference sequence). V lost 5 bases, J lost 6 bases, and 3 bases stayed unmatched. CDR3 in amino acids: CASSPDRGEQYF. The CDR3 DNA reads as TGTGCCAGCAGTCCTGACAGGGGCGAGCAGTACTTC.

In its sample, this clonotype was seen a few times. The rearrangement joins TRBV19 to TRBJ1-6, with a possible D match to TRBD1 (5 bases). The germline CDR1 and CDR2 sequences are LNHDA and SQIVND (reference sequence). Between the trimmed V and J ends, which lost 8 bases and 6 bases, there was a span of 17 bases. The CDR3 consists of 15 residues. CDR3 protein: CASSNDGTFNSPLHF. DNA of the CDR3: TGTGCCAGTTCCAATGACGGGACCTTTAATTCACCCCTCCACTTT.

The sample holds many counts of this clonotype. The rearrangement uses TRBV29-1 and TRBJ2-5; no clear D gene. CDR1 SQVTM and CDR2 ANQGSEA come from the germline V gene. Trimming cost V 4 bases and J 3 bases, with 9 bases left between them. The CDR3 sequence is 12 residues long. The CDR3 nucleotides are TGCAGCGTTGCTGCACAGAAAGAGACCCAGTACTTC. Translating gives CSVAAQKETQYF.

At least ten counts were recorded for this clonotype. CDR3 amino acids: CAISEQDGPYEQYF. As DNA, the CDR3 is TGTGCCATCAGTGAACAAGACGGACCCTACGAGCAGTACTTC. The rearrangement uses TRBV10-3 and TRBJ2-7; D remains unclear. CDR3 size: 14 residues. Germline loops: CDR1 ENHRY, CDR2 SYGVKD. Trimming left V 3 bases short and J 2 bases short, with 11 bases between.

The chain uses TRBV7-8 and TRBJ1-2; D call uncertain. There are 13 residues in the CDR3. V lost 4 bases to trimming and J lost 1 base, with 7 bases between them. Germline CDR1 and CDR2: SGHVS and FQNEAQ. The chain's CDR3 is CASSSDNNYGYTF. The CDR3 bases are TGTGCCAGCAGCTCGGATAATAACTATGGCTACACCTTC.

The gene calls are TRBV11-2 and TRBJ2-1, with 8 bases lining up with TRBD2. The CDR3 consists of 16 residues. V lost 4 bases to trimming and J lost 7 bases; unmatched junction nucleotides: 12. Germline loops: CDR1 SGHAT, CDR2 FQNNGV. The CDR3 region has the DNA TGTGCCAGCAGCTCTGGTCCGGGAGGGCCGAAAAATGAGCAGTTCTTC. This translates into CASSSGPGGPKNEQFF.

J is TRBJ2-3 and V is TRBV4-1, with a possible D match to TRBD1 (6 bases). Trimming shortened V by 3 bases and J by 3 bases, and 16 bases separated the two germline ends. CDR3 length: 16 amino acids. Germline CDR1 reads MGHRA; CDR2 reads YSYEKL. DNA of the CDR3: TGCGCCAGCAGCCATTTAACAGGGAGCGATACAGATACGCAGTATTTT. Protein: CASSHLTGSDTDTQYF.

In this sample, this clonotype turned up a few times. This rearrangement joins TRBV20-1 to TRBJ2-1, with TRBD2 matching over 7 bases. The CDR3 is 12 amino acids. The germline V gene encodes CDR1 DFQATT and CDR2 SNEGSKA (reference sequence). With V trimmed by 1 base and J by 9 bases, 3 bases remained unmatched. The CDR3 DNA follows: TGCAGTGCTAGAGTGCGGGGGTTTGAGCAGTTCTTC. It yields the protein CSARVRGFEQFF.

This CDR3 reads CASTWGSMGQYF. The CDR3, as DNA: TGTGCCAGCACCTGGGGGTCTATGGGGCAGTACTTC. V is TRBV12-3 or TRBV12-4 and J is TRBJ2-7; perhaps D is TRBD1 or TRBD2 (5 bases each). This CDR3 has 12 amino acids. V lost 7 bases to trimming and J lost 9 bases, with 16 bases between them.